Below, 29 T cell receptor beta chains from the same sample are listed, as sequenced in a study of CD8+ T cells in alopecia areata. RNA extraction was followed by reverse transcription into cDNA, which acted as the sequencing template. The data were produced by immunoSEQ multiplex PCR, yet TCRdb's version contains in-frame clones alone and is incomplete. The sample yields 150,000 to 160,000 clones, 50% to 65% seen once. The sequencing used CD8+ T cells sorted from blood, collected at week 0. Receptor source: a human donor with alopecia areata.

This clone came up a few times. The chain couples TRBV7-9 to TRBJ2-7; 11 bases map to TRBD1. The V gene end was trimmed by 4 bases and the J gene end by 4 bases; junction bases not matched to a gene: 6. Germline CDR1 and CDR2: SEHNR and FQNEAQ (reference sequence). The CDR3 totals 15 residues. The DNA for the CDR3 is TGTGCCAGCAGCTCTCGGACAGGGGGCAGGTACGAGCAGTACTTC. Encoded protein: CASSSRTGGRYEQYF.

The chain carries TRBV12-5 and TRBJ1-5; 7 bases align to TRBD1. CDR3 length: 15 amino acids. The V gene end was trimmed by 5 bases and the J gene end by 7 bases; junction bases not matched to a gene: 11. Germline loops: CDR1 LGHNT, CDR2 FRNRAP. Here the CDR3 reads CASGETDRMKQPQHF. The CDR3 DNA is TGTGCTAGTGGTGAAACGGACAGGATGAAGCAGCCCCAGCATTTT.

This clone was picked up a small number of times. V is TRBV19 and J is TRBJ2-1; D unclear. CDR3 length equals 13 residues. The germline gives CDR1 LNHDA, CDR2 SQIVND (reference sequence). Trimming stripped 2 bases from V and 8 bases from J, with 10 bases between. The CDR3 nucleotides are TGTGCCAGTAGTATACAAGGACGCGATGAGCAGTTCTTC. This translates into CASSIQGRDEQFF.

A few counts support this clone. The chain is built from TRBV4-3 and TRBJ2-1, with D perhaps given as TRBD1 or TRBD2 (5 bases each). The germline V and J ends were trimmed by 3 bases and 7 bases, with 22 bases remaining between them. The CDR3 spans 17 residues. Germline lookup yields CDR1 LGHNA and CDR2 YSLEER. CDR3 amino acids: CASSHEHLTIAGNEQFF. The CDR3 region has the DNA TGCGCCAGCAGCCACGAGCACCTGACTATCGCAGGGAATGAGCAGTTCTTC.

This clone was observed a handful of times. The chain uses TRBV29-1 and TRBJ1-1; D is perhaps TRBD1 (6 bases). Germline V lookup: CDR1 SQVTM, CDR2 ANQGSEA. The CDR3 is made up of 15 amino acids. V was cut by 1 base and J by 3 bases, with 15 bases left in between. Written as DNA, the CDR3 is TGCAGCGTTGAAGTCCGGGGGGGCCGTCACACTGAAGCTTTCTTT. This gives the protein CSVEVRGGRHTEAFF. Based on the CDR3 plus reference TRBV29-1 and TRBJ1-1, the full variable domain is SAVISQKPSRDICQRGTSLTIQCQVDSQVTMMFWYRQQPGQSLTLIATANQGSEATYESGFVIDKFPISRPNLTFSTLTVSNMSPEDSSIYLCSVEVRGGRHTEAFFGQGTRLTVV.

This chain uses TRBV5-6 with TRBJ1-5; D ambiguous. Between the trimmed V and J ends, which lost 4 bases and 3 bases, there was a span of 14 bases. There are 15 residues in the CDR3. The germline V gene encodes CDR1 SGHDT and CDR2 YYEEEE. The CDR3 spells CASSITGKYNQPQHF. In DNA, the CDR3 is TGTGCCAGCAGCATAACCGGGAAATACAATCAGCCCCAGCATTTT. The full variable domain, with the rest looked up from reference TRBV5-6 and TRBJ1-5, is DAGVTQSPTHLIKTRGQQVTLRCSPKSGHDTVSWYQQALGQGPQFIFQYYEEEERQRGNFPDRFSGHQFPNYSSELNVNALLLGDSALYLCASSITGKYNQPQHFGDGTRLSIL.

The chain combines TRBV27 with TRBJ2-2; 7 bases are shared with TRBD1. The CDR3 has 14 residues. The V and J ends lost 0 bases and 7 bases, in that order; junction bases with no gene match: 2. CDR1 is MNHEY, CDR2 SMNVEV, per germline (reference sequence). CDR3 nucleotide sequence: TGTGCCAGCAGTTTATCGTGGGACAGCGGGGAGCTGTTTTTT. Encoded protein: CASSLSWDSGELFF.

The chain has TRBV6-6 and TRBJ1-1, with D uncertain. This CDR3 is 15 amino acids long. Germline values: CDR1 MNHNY, CDR2 SVGAGI (reference sequence). V shed 6 bases and J shed 3 bases, with 17 bases lying between them. The CDR3 DNA reads as TGTGCCAGCAGCCCCCCCTTTGTGGGGTACACTGAAGCTTTCTTT. This encodes CASSPPFVGYTEAFF.

This clone was seen more than once but under ten times. The gene calls are TRBV5-4 and TRBJ1-6; D possibly corresponds to TRBD1 (5 bases). Deletions cut 0 bases from V and 15 bases from J, with 7 bases between. The length of the CDR3 is 11 residues. From germline, CDR1 is SGHNT and CDR2 YYREEE (reference sequence). The CDR3: CASSLGQNLHF. For the CDR3, the DNA is TGTGCCAGCAGCTTGGGACAGAACCTCCACTTT.

This chain links TRBV29-1 with TRBJ2-1, with 9 bases fitting TRBD2. This CDR3 is built from 14 residues. The germline V gene encodes CDR1 SQVTM and CDR2 ANQGSEA. V lost 3 bases to trimming and J lost 7 bases; unmatched junction nucleotides: 7. The chain's CDR3 is CSVEASGNLNEQFF. The CDR3 region has the DNA TGCAGCGTTGAGGCTAGCGGGAATTTAAATGAGCAGTTCTTC.

The chain uses TRBV7-9 and TRBJ2-2; D is ambiguous. CDR3 length: 15 residues. Per the germline V gene, CDR1 is SEHNR and CDR2 is FQNEAQ (reference sequence). The V gene lost 3 bases and the J gene lost 5 bases, with 13 bases spanning the gap. The CDR3 loop is CASSLAKLGTGELFF. CDR3 bases: TGTGCCAGCAGCTTGGCAAAATTGGGAACCGGGGAGCTGTTTTTT.

V usage is TRBV9 and J usage is TRBJ1-2, with unresolved D. The V end was cut by 6 bases, the J end by 5 bases, with 11 bases between. The CDR3 runs 12 residues. CDR1 and CDR2 (germline): SGDLS, YYNGEE. In DNA, the CDR3 is TGTGCCAGCAATCGGGAAGGGTATGGCTACACCTTC. Encoded protein: CASNREGYGYTF. Based on the CDR3 plus reference TRBV9 and TRBJ1-2, the full variable domain is DSGVTQTPKHLITATGQRVTLRCSPRSGDLSVYWYQQSLDQGLQFLIQYYNGEERAKGNILERFSAQQFPDLHSELNLSSLELGDSALYFCASNREGYGYTFGSGTRLTVV.

This clone was seen a handful of times. The chain combines TRBV12-5 with TRBJ1-2; 9 bases are shared with TRBD1. The trim removed 6 bases at V and 8 bases at J, leaving 7 bases unmatched. The CDR3 covers 13 residues. The V gene's germline CDR1 is LGHNT and CDR2 FRNRAP. The CDR3 nucleotides read TGTGCTAGTGGCCCAGCAACAGGGGGCGGCTACACCTTC. This codes for CASGPATGGGYTF. Full variable domain (missing parts from reference TRBV12-5 and TRBJ1-2): DARVTQTPRHKVTEMGQEVTMRCQPILGHNTVFWYRQTMMQGLELLAYFRNRAPLDDSGMPKDRFSAEMPDATLATLKIQPSEPRDSAVYFCASGPATGGGYTFGSGTRLTVV.

Note on this clone: The sample carries other DNA sequences with the same CDR3. This chain joins TRBV30 and TRBJ2-7; D gene uncertain. V dropped 0 bases and J dropped 1 base, with 4 bases sitting between them. The CDR3 totals 12 residues. Germline V gene lookup returns CDR1 GTSNPN and CDR2 SVGIG (reference sequence). The CDR3 is CAWSVGSYEQYF. CDR3 nucleotide sequence: TGTGCCTGGAGTGTAGGGTCCTACGAGCAGTACTTC. Drawing the rest from reference TRBV30 and TRBJ2-7, the complete variable domain is SQTIHQWPATLVQPVGSPLSLECTVEGTSNPNLYWYRQAAGRGLQLLFYSVGIGQISSEVPQNLSASRPQDRQFILSSKKLLLSDSGFYLCAWSVGSYEQYFGPGTRLTVT.

This clone was detected once. The chain is built from TRBV7-8 and TRBJ1-1, with D maybe TRBD1 (5 bases). The CDR3 runs 14 residues. Looked up from germline, CDR1 is SGHVS and CDR2 is FQNEAQ. Trimming removed 7 bases at V and 1 base at J, with 13 bases between. The CDR3 protein is CASTSDSPNTEAFF. CDR3 nucleotide sequence: TGTGCCAGCACTTCCGACAGCCCGAACACTGAAGCTTTCTTT.

The rearrangement uses TRBV7-8 and TRBJ2-1; D is possibly TRBD1 or TRBD2 (6 bases each). CDR1 and CDR2 (germline): SGHVS, FQNEAQ. This CDR3 comprises 18 residues. Trimming took 0 bases from V and 0 from J, leaving 15 bases between them. The CDR3 DNA sequence: TGTGCCAGCAGCTTAGCGTTAGGGGGGACCAGCTCCTACAATGAGCAGTTCTTC. Protein: CASSLALGGTSSYNEQFF.

The CDR3 here is CSVEGDRAYVDGYTF. The CDR3 bases are TGCAGCGTTGAAGGGGACAGGGCTTATGTAGATGGCTACACCTTC. This chain links TRBV29-1 with TRBJ1-2, with 9 bases aligning to TRBD1. V shed 1 base and J 6 bases; nucleotides not matched to a gene: 9. Germline CDR1 is SQVTM and CDR2 is ANQGSEA. The CDR3 runs to 15 residues.

The sample holds a few counts of this clone. This rearrangement joins TRBV14 to TRBJ1-3; tentative D call: TRBD1 (5 bases). From germline, CDR1 is SGHDN and CDR2 FVKESK. V gave up 0 bases and J gave up 9 bases, with 15 bases separating them. The CDR3 consists of 15 residues. CDR3 in amino acids: CASSQEEGPGGTIYF. CDR3 DNA: TGTGCCAGCAGCCAAGAAGAGGGGCCCGGAGGCACCATATATTTT.

The V call is TRBV27, the J call TRBJ2-3; TRBD1 might be the D (5 bases). Germline V gives CDR1 MNHEY, CDR2 SMNVEV (reference sequence). V lost 10 bases to trimming and J lost 0 bases, with 11 bases between them. This CDR3 has 13 residues. This CDR3 is CATQGRSTDTQYF. CDR3 coding DNA: TGTGCCACCCAGGGCAGGAGCACAGATACGCAGTATTTT.

This clone appeared a few times. The gene calls are TRBV27 and TRBJ1-1; D remains ambiguous. V was clipped by 2 bases and J by 4 bases, with 11 bases between them. The CDR3 covers 14 residues. Looked up from germline, CDR1 is MNHEY and CDR2 is SMNVEV (reference sequence). In nucleotides, the CDR3 is TGTGCCAGCAGTTTAGCTCGGTCGGGCACTGAAGCTTTCTTT. This encodes CASSLARSGTEAFF.

The V call is TRBV11-2, the J call TRBJ2-1; 9 bases are a match to TRBD2. The CDR3 runs to 15 residues. J lost 8 bases, V lost 4 bases, and 9 bases had no gene match. Per the germline V gene, CDR1 is SGHAT and CDR2 is FQNNGV. CDR3 in amino acids: CASSWSSGGGDEQFF. CDR3 sequence (DNA): TGTGCCAGCAGCTGGAGTAGCGGGGGAGGGGATGAGCAGTTCTTC.

This chain uses TRBV12-5 with TRBJ2-2; D ambiguous. The CDR3 contains 11 residues. Germline V gene data show CDR1 as LGHNT and CDR2 as FRNRAP. The germline V and J ends were trimmed by 7 bases and 7 bases, with 7 bases remaining between them. The CDR3 DNA reads as TGTGCTAGTGCCTATGTCGGGGAGCTGTTTTTT. Protein product: CASAYVGELFF.

The rearrangement uses TRBV11-2 and TRBJ2-1, with D possibly being TRBD2 (5 bases). Looked up from germline, CDR1 is SGHAT and CDR2 is FQNNGV. Deletions cut 2 bases from V and 8 bases from J, with 10 bases between. This CDR3 has 13 residues. The CDR3 DNA reads TGTGCCAGCAGCTTATCCGGGGTCGATGAGCAGTTCTTC. Its protein is CASSLSGVDEQFF. The full variable domain, completed using reference TRBV11-2 and TRBJ2-1, is EAGVAQSPRYKIIEKRQSVAFWCNPISGHATLYWYQQILGQGPKLLIQFQNNGVVDDSQLPKDRFSAERLKGVDSTLKIQPAKLEDSAVYLCASSLSGVDEQFFGPGTRLTVL.

The chain joins TRBV7-9 to TRBJ2-5, with TRBD1 matching over 10 bases. The V gene end was trimmed by 3 bases and the J gene end by 5 bases; junction bases not matched to a gene: 18. The germline gives CDR1 SEHNR, CDR2 FQNEAQ (reference sequence). The CDR3 is made up of 19 amino acids. The CDR3 region is CASSFRAVPGQGMQETQYF. CDR3 nucleotide sequence: TGTGCCAGCAGCTTTCGAGCAGTACCGGGACAGGGGATGCAGGAGACCCAGTACTTC.

This clone was seen a few times. This sequence joins TRBV19 and TRBJ1-6, with 9 bases matching TRBD1. The V segment lost 6 bases and the J segment 12 bases; nucleotides outside the gene matches: 3. Per the germline V gene, CDR1 is LNHDA and CDR2 is SQIVND (reference sequence). The CDR3 has 12 amino acids. Here the CDR3 DNA reads TGTGCCAGTAGGGACAGGGGAAGACCCCTCCACTTT. This codes for CASRDRGRPLHF.

The chain is built from TRBV5-6 and TRBJ2-1; D may be TRBD1 or TRBD2 (6 bases each). This CDR3 comprises 14 residues. The germline gives CDR1 SGHDT, CDR2 YYEEEE. The V and J ends lost 4 bases and 4 bases respectively, with 12 bases between them. The CDR3 region has the DNA TGTGCCAGCAGCCTAGGGGGGAGATACAATGAGCAGTTCTTC. Its protein product is CASSLGGRYNEQFF.

V usage is TRBV30 and J usage is TRBJ1-2, with D perhaps TRBD1 (6 bases). V lost 7 bases, J lost 4 bases, and 13 bases lay in between. CDR1 GTSNPN and CDR2 SVGIG come from the germline V gene (reference sequence). The CDR3 is 12 residues long. The CDR3: CAFRRGIYGYTF. The CDR3 nucleotides are TGTGCCTTCAGGAGGGGGATCTATGGCTACACCTTC.

This clone showed up just a few times. The J gene is TRBJ2-3, the V gene TRBV11-2; the D gene is possibly TRBD2 (6 bases). Per germline, CDR1 SGHAT and CDR2 FQNNGV. Trimming took off 5 bases at V and 1 base at J, with 13 bases between the two ends. CDR3 size: 15 residues. CDR3 DNA: TGTGCCAGCAGCCTCCGGGACTCGGGCACAGATACGCAGTATTTT. Its protein is CASSLRDSGTDTQYF.

There are a few counts of this clone. This chain connects TRBV14 to TRBJ2-3, with D tentatively TRBD2 (6 bases). Trimming removed 3 bases from V and 5 bases from J, with 6 bases in between. The CDR3 sequence is 12 residues long. Germline-derived CDR1 and CDR2 are SGHDN and FVKESK. DNA for the CDR3: TGTGCCAGCAGCCACGGGGGAGATACGCAGTATTTT. Residues: CASSHGGDTQYF.